Each of the 21 T cell receptor beta chains below was sequenced from the same sample in a study of blood T cells in healthy people across ages. With a J-beta primer mix and a sample-barcoded 5' primer, a second PCR ran about 6 to 11 cycles. Via MiXCR, TCRdb re-called the 5' RACE reads, giving one row per CDR3 protein. The sample consists of over 1.5 million distinct CDR3 sequences, less than 50% of them appearing once. The specimen was blood. The receptor source for this set is a woman between 40 and 55 years old in good health.

This clonotype has more than one count but fewer than ten. The V gene is TRBV4-1, the J gene TRBJ2-5; 8 bases agree with TRBD1. V shed 3 bases, J shed 2 bases, and the junction held 5 bases outside the gene matches. Germline V gene sequence: CDR1 MGHRA, CDR2 YSYEKL. The CDR3 totals 15 residues. The DNA for the CDR3 is TGCGCCAGCAGCCAGACAGGGGCGGCACAAGAGACCCAGTACTTC. This gives the protein CASSQTGAAQETQYF.

The chain has TRBV20-1 and TRBJ2-7; D possibly corresponds to TRBD2 (5 bases). Matching the DNA end better, TRBJ2-5 makes the J call doubtful. This CDR3 is built from 13 residues. Germline-derived CDR1 and CDR2 are DFQATT and SNEGSKA (reference sequence). CDR3 DNA: TGCAGTGCTAGTATGGGCGGCGGGGAGACCCAGTACTTC. This codes for CSASMGGGETQYF.

This chain connects TRBV28 to TRBJ2-5; TRBD1 or TRBD2 may be the D gene (6 bases each). CDR1 and CDR2 from the germline V gene are MDHEN and SYDVKM. With 8 bases removed from V and 5 bases from J, the gap between germline ends came to 18 bases. This CDR3 has 14 residues. CDR3 in amino acids: CASGKRGGSETQYF. The CDR3 DNA follows: TGTGCCAGCGGCAAGCGAGGGGGGTCGGAGACCCAGTACTTC.

The rearrangement links TRBV7-9 to TRBJ1-6; 7 bases map to TRBD1. Germline values: CDR1 SEHNR, CDR2 FQNEAQ (reference sequence). V shed 5 bases, J shed 9 bases, and the junction held 10 bases outside the gene matches. The CDR3 is made up of 15 amino acids. The chain's CDR3 is CASSRSGTVRSPLHF. The DNA for the CDR3 is TGTGCCAGCAGCCGATCCGGGACAGTTCGTTCACCCCTCCACTTT. The entire variable domain, with the rest obtained from reference TRBV7-9 and TRBJ1-6, is as follows: DTGVSQNPRHKITKRGQNVTFRCDPISEHNRLYWYRQTLGQGPEFLTYFQNEAQLEKSRLLSDRFSAERPKGSFSTLEIQRTEQGDSAMYLCASSRSGTVRSPLHFGNGTRLTVT.

The genes are TRBV20-1 and TRBJ2-1; 7 bases align to TRBD2. V lost 2 bases, J lost 7 bases, and 11 bases stayed unmatched. The CDR3 is 15 amino acids. Germline V gene lookup returns CDR1 DFQATT and CDR2 SNEGSKA (reference sequence). The DNA for the CDR3 is TGCAGTGCTAGATCCGGTGGACTAGGGTTGAATGAGCAGTTCTTC. Translation: CSARSGGLGLNEQFF.

This rearrangement joins TRBV6-5 to TRBJ1-2; TRBD1 is a possible D gene (6 bases). Germline CDR1 and CDR2: MNHEY and SVGAGI. The ends were cut back, 6 bases at V and 7 bases at J, with 21 bases in the middle. CDR3 size: 15 residues. The CDR3 loop is CASSPTSGQRRGYTF. The CDR3 bases are TGTGCCAGCAGCCCGACCTCAGGACAGCGTCGTGGCTACACCTTC.

This clonotype was seen a few times. The chain has TRBV9 and TRBJ2-1; no clear D gene. Germline-derived CDR1 and CDR2 are SGDLS and YYNGEE. Trimming pared 4 bases from V and 3 bases from J, leaving 20 bases between. The CDR3 contains 17 residues. DNA of the CDR3: TGTGCCAGCAGCATATCCTACAGAGGTAAGGGCTACAATGAGCAGTTCTTC. Its translation: CASSISYRGKGYNEQFF.

This sequence joins TRBV7-3 and TRBJ2-3; 8 bases line up with TRBD2. V shed 1 base, J shed 2 bases, and the junction held 5 bases outside the gene matches. This CDR3 is built from 16 residues. From germline, CDR1 is SGHTA and CDR2 FQGTGA. CDR3 nucleotides: TGTGCCAGCAGCTTAAATGGCGGGGGGTCCACAGATACGCAGTATTTT. Its translation: CASSLNGGGSTDTQYF.

This clonotype was counted a few times. The CDR3 nucleotides are TGTGCCAGCAGTGAAGTGAGCTCAAGCACAGATACGCAGTATTTT. Residues: CASSEVSSSTDTQYF. The chain carries TRBV6-1 and TRBJ2-3; D is undetermined. CDR1 and CDR2 (germline): MNHNS, SASEGT. The V end lost 1 base, the J end lost 0 bases, and 8 bases lay between the germline ends. CDR3 size: 15 residues.

This chain joins TRBV5-5 and TRBJ2-1; D gene unclear. Trimming removed 2 bases at V and 5 bases at J, with 8 bases between. This CDR3 spans 13 amino acids. The germline V gene encodes CDR1 SGHKS and CDR2 YYEKEE (reference sequence). CDR3 loop: CASSLDHHNEQFF. The DNA of the CDR3 is TGTGCCAGCAGCTTAGACCACCACAATGAGCAGTTCTTC.

This chain links TRBV27 with TRBJ2-3; D gene unclear. CDR1 MNHEY and CDR2 SMNVEV come from the germline V gene (reference sequence). The V and J ends lost 4 bases and 4 bases respectively, with 9 bases between them. This CDR3 contains 13 residues. The CDR3 bases are TGTGCCAGCAGTTCGCAGGCACCAGATACGCAGTATTTT. Its translation: CASSSQAPDTQYF.

This clonotype appeared a few times. The chain recombines TRBV7-8 with TRBJ2-6; 9 bases are shared with TRBD1. The CDR3 extends over 18 amino acids. J was trimmed by 4 bases and V by 2 bases; bases with no gene match: 9. Germline values: CDR1 SGHVS, CDR2 FQNEAQ. CDR3 in amino acids: CASSLLGQGPSGANVLTF. In nucleotides, the CDR3 is TGTGCCAGCAGCTTATTGGGACAGGGACCTTCGGGGGCCAACGTCCTGACTTTC.

The rearrangement joins TRBV28 to TRBJ2-1; TRBD2 might be the D (7 bases). There are 14 residues in the CDR3. The germline V gene encodes CDR1 MDHEN and CDR2 SYDVKM. Deletions cut 6 bases from V and 5 bases from J, with 14 bases between. DNA of the CDR3: TGTGCCAGCAGCCCCTGGGAGGGGGACAATGAGCAGTTCTTC. It codes for CASSPWEGDNEQFF.

This clonotype was seen just once. The genes are TRBV20-1 and TRBJ2-1; D is tentatively TRBD1 or TRBD2 (5 bases each). The ends were cut back, 6 bases at V and 9 bases at J, with 18 bases in the middle. CDR1 and CDR2 (germline): DFQATT, SNEGSKA (reference sequence). CDR3 size: 13 residues. CDR3 amino acids: CSAVRVRGGEQFF. For the CDR3, the DNA is TGCAGTGCCGTCAGGGTTCGGGGCGGTGAGCAGTTCTTC.

V and J are TRBV27 and TRBJ2-7; 7 bases match TRBD1. Germline trimming cut 8 bases from V and 2 bases from J; bases unmatched to any gene: 6. Looked up from germline, CDR1 is MNHEY and CDR2 is SMNVEV (reference sequence). The CDR3 consists of 13 residues. DNA for the CDR3: TGTGCCAGCGCCCCAGGGGGTACCTACGAGCAGTACTTC. Its translation is CASAPGGTYEQYF.

This clonotype appeared many times. The chain couples TRBV4-3 to TRBJ2-5; perhaps TRBD1 as D (6 bases). Germline values: CDR1 LGHNA, CDR2 YSLEER. This CDR3 comprises 14 residues. The V and J ends lost 3 bases and 4 bases respectively, with 12 bases between them. The CDR3 reads CASSQSGDRETQYF. The CDR3 nucleotides read TGCGCCAGCAGCCAGTCAGGGGATCGAGAGACCCAGTACTTC.

This sequence joins TRBV20-1 and TRBJ2-3; no clear D gene. Germline V gene lookup returns CDR1 DFQATT and CDR2 SNEGSKA (reference sequence). The CDR3 runs to 14 residues. Trimming left V 6 bases short and J 6 bases short, with 19 bases between. The CDR3, as DNA: TGCAGTGCCCCGCGACGTCATCTCAGGGATACGCAGTATTTT. Amino acids: CSAPRRHLRDTQYF.

The gene calls are TRBV6-2 or TRBV6-3 and TRBJ2-7; the D call may be TRBD1 or TRBD2 (5 bases each). Trimming left V 6 bases short and J 9 bases short, with 21 bases between. Germline loops: CDR1 MNHEY, CDR2 SVGEGT. This CDR3 is built from 14 residues. The CDR3 sequence is CASRETGTEKGQYF. The CDR3 DNA follows: TGTGCCAGCAGGGAGACCGGGACGGAGAAAGGGCAGTACTTC.

CDR3 residues: CSATGTDEYEQYF. The CDR3 region has the DNA TGCAGTGCAACCGGGACAGACGAATACGAGCAGTACTTC. The chain employs TRBV20-1 and TRBJ2-7, with 7 bases identical to TRBD1. Germline loops: CDR1 DFQATT, CDR2 SNEGSKA (reference sequence). This CDR3 is 13 amino acids long. V was pared by 6 bases and J by 4 bases, with 9 bases of the junction left unmatched.

V usage is TRBV4-3 and J usage is TRBJ1-4; no definite D call. Per germline, CDR1 LGHNA and CDR2 YSLEER. Trimming removed 0 bases at V and 5 bases at J, with 10 bases between. CDR3 length: 15 residues. CDR3 DNA sequence: TGCGCCAGCAGCCAAGAAGGGAATGGAAATGAAAAACTGTTTTTT. It encodes CASSQEGNGNEKLFF.

There are a few counts of this clonotype. The chain couples TRBV4-3 to TRBJ2-1; 11 bases agree with TRBD2. The V gene end was trimmed by 6 bases and the J gene end by 5 bases; junction bases not matched to a gene: 3. This CDR3 comprises 14 residues. Germline-derived CDR1 and CDR2 are LGHNA and YSLEER. CDR3 sequence reads: CASRRSGGDNEQFF. Written as DNA, the CDR3 is TGCGCCAGCAGACGTAGCGGGGGGGACAATGAGCAGTTCTTC.